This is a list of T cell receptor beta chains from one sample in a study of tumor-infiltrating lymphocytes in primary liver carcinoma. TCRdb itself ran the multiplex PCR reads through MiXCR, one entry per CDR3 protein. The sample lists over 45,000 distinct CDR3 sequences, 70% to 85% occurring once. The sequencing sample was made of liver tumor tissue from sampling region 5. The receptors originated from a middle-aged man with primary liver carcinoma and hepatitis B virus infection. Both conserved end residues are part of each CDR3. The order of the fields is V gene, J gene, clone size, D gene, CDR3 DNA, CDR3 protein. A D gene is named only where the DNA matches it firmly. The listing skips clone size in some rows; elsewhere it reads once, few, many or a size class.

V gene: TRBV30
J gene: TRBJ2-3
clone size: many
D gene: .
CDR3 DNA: TGTGCCTGGAGTTACAATGGAGGTAGCACAGATACGCAGTATTTT
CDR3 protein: CAWSYNGGSTDTQYF

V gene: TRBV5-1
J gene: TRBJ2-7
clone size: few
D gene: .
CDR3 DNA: TGCGCCAGCAGCTTGGGACCCCTCTACTACGAGCAGTACTTC
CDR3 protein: CASSLGPLYYEQYF

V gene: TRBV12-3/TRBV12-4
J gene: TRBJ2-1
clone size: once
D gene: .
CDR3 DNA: TGTGCCAGCAGCAACCGTGACTCTGACGGTGAGCAGTTCTTC
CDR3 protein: CASSNRDSDGEQFF

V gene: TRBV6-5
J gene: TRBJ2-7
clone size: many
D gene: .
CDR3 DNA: TGTGCCAGCAGTTCCGGGACACTCAGCAACGAGCAGTACTTC
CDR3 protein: CASSSGTLSNEQYF

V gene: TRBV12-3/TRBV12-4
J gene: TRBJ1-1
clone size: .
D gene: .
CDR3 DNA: TGTGCCAGCAGCGAAGCGGACAGTCTTAACACTGAAGCTTTCTTT
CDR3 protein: CASSEADSLNTEAFF

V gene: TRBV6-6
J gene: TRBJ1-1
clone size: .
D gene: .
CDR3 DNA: TGTGCTAGCAGTTACTCGATTGTGACCACTGAAGCTTTCTTT
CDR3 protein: CASSYSIVTTEAFF

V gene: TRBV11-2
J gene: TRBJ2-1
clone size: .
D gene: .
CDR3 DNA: TGTGCCAGCAGCTTAAATGAAGCCTACGAGCAGTCCTTC
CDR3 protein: CASSLNEAYEQSF

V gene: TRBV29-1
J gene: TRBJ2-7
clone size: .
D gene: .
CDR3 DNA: TGCAGCGTTGTTAACGGGAACGACGAGCAGTACTTC
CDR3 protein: CSVVNGNDEQYF

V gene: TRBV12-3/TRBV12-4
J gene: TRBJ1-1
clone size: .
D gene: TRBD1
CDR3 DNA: TGTGCCAGCATGAAGGACAGGAGAATGAACACAGAAGCTTTCTTT
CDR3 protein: CASMKDRRMNTEAFF

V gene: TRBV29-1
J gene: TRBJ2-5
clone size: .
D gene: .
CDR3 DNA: TGCAGCGTTAGTGGGAGTGCCACTGAGACCCAGTACTTC
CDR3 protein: CSVSGSATETQYF

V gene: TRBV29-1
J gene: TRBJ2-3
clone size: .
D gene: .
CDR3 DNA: TGCAGCGTTTCGGGAAGGCTGGTGGGGGATACGCAGTATTTT
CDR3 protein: CSVSGRLVGDTQYF

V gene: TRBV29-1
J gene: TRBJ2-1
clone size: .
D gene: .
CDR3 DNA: TGCAGCGCAGGGGTTGCAGGTAAGCAGTTCTTC
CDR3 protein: CSAGVAGKQFF

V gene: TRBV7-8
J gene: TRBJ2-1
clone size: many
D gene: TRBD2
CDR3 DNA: TGTGCCAGCCGGCCCCCCAGCGGGAGTTACAATGAGCAGTTCTTC
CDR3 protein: CASRPPSGSYNEQFF

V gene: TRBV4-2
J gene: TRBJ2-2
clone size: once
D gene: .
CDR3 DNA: TGTGCCAGGAGCCACGGACAAGGCGGGGAGCTGTTTTTT
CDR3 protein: CARSHGQGGELFF

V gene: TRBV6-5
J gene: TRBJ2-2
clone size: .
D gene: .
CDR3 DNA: TGTGCTAGCTTAGGGTCGTACTGGGACGGGGAGCTGTTTTTT
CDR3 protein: CASLGSYWDGELFF

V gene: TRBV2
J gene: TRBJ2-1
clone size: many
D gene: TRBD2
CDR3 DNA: TGTGCCAGCAGCCCACTAGCGGGAGGACTCAATGAGCAGTTCTTC
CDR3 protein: CASSPLAGGLNEQFF

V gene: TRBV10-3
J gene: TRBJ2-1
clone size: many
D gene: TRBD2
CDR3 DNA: TGTGCCTTCTCGGCGGGAGGGTTAAGCTCCTACAATGAGCAGTTCTTC
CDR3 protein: CAFSAGGLSSYNEQFF

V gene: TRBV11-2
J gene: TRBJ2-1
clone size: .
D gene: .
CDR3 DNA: TGTGCCAGCAGCTTAGATCCAGAGAGCTCCTACAATGAGCAGTTCTTC
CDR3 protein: CASSLDPESSYNEQFF

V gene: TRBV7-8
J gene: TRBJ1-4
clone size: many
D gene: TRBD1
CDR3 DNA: TGTGCCAGCAGCTTGGCGACAGGGGGTCACGAAAAACTGTTTTTT
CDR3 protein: CASSLATGGHEKLFF

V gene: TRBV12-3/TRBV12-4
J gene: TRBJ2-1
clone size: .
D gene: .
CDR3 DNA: TGTGCCAGCAGCCGGACTATCGGGAGCAATGAGCTGTTCTTC
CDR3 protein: CASSRTIGSNELFF

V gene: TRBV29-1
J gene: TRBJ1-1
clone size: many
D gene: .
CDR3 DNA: TGCAGCGTTGACGGTAGTTACACTGAAGCTTTCTTT
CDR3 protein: CSVDGSYTEAFF

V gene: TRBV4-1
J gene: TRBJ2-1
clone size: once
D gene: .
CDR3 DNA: TGCGCCAGCAGCCTAGAGGCGGGAGTACAGGGGATGAATGAGAAGTTCTTC
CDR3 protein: CASSLEAGVQGMNEKFF

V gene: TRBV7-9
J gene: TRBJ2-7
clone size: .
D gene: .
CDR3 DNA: TGTGCCAGCAGCTTAGCGGCGGACCAGGTCTTGCGCGAGCAGTACTTC
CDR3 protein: CASSLAADQVLREQYF

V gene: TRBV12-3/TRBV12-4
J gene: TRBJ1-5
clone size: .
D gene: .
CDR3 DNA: TGTGCCAGTAGTTTTGGGCAAGGAAGCAATCAGCCCCAGCATTTT
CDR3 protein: CASSFGQGSNQPQHF

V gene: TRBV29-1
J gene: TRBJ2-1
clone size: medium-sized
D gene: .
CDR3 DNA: TGCAGCGTTGACGGTAACTCCTACAATGAGCAGTTCTTC
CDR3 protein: CSVDGNSYNEQFF

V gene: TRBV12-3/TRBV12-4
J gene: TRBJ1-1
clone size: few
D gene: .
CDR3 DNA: TGTGCCAGCAGTTCATACAGGGATACTGGCGCTTTCTTT
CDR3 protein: CASSSYRDTGAFF

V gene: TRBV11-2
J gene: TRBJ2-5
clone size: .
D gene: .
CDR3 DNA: TGTGCCGGTAGCTTAGGTTTTCTGGAGACCCAGTACTTC
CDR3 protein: CAGSLGFLETQYF